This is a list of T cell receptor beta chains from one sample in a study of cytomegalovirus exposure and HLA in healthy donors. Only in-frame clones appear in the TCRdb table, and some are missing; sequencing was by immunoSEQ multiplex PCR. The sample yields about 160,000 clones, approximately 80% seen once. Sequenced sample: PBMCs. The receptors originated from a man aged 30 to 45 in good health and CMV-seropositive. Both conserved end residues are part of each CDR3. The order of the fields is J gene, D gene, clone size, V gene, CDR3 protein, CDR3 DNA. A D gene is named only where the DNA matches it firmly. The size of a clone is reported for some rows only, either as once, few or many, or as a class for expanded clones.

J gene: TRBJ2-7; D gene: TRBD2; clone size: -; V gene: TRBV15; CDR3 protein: CATSTPGGQGPYEQYF; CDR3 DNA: TGTGCCACCAGCACCCCGGGGGGGCAGGGGCCCTACGAGCAGTACTTC
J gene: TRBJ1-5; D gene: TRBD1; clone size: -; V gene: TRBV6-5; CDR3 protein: CASSRTGDSNQPQHF; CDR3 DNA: TGTGCCAGCAGTCGGACAGGGGATAGCAATCAGCCCCAGCATTTT
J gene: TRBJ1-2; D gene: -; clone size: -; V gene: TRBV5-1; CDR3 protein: CASSLATTNGYTF; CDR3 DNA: TGCGCCAGCAGCTTGGCCACTACGAATGGCTACACCTTC
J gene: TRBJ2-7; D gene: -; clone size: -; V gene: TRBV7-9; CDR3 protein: CASSLADSYEQYF; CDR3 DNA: TGTGCCAGCAGCTTAGCGGACAGCTACGAGCAGTACTTC
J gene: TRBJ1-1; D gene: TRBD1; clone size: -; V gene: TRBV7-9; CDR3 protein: CASSPRTGFPEAFF; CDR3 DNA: TGTGCCAGCAGCCCAAGGACAGGGTTCCCTGAAGCTTTCTTT
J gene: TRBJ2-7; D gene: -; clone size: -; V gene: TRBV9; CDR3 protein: CASSVAGNPSYEQYF; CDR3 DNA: TGTGCCAGCAGCGTAGCTGGCAACCCCAGCTACGAGCAGTACTTC
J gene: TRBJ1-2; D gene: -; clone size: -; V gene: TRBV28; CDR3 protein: CASSTLDRIYGYTF; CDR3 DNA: TGTGCCAGCAGTACACTCGACAGGATCTATGGCTACACCTTC
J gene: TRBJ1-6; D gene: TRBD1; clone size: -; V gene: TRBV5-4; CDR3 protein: CASSPDRVYSPLHF; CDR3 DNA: TGTGCCAGCAGCCCGGACAGGGTTTATTCACCCCTCCACTTT
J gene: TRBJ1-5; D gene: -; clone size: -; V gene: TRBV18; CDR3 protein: CASSPVAGNQPQHF; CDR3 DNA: TGTGCCAGCTCACCCGTGGCAGGCAATCAGCCCCAGCATTTT
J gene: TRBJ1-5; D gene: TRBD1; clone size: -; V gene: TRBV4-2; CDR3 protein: CASSQAGTGIGQPQHF; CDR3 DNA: TGTGCCAGCAGCCAGGCCGGGACAGGGATCGGGCAGCCCCAGCATTTT
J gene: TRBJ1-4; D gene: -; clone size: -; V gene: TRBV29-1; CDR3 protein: CSVEEEGSEKLFF; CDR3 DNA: TGCAGCGTTGAAGAGGAGGGGAGCGAAAAACTGTTTTTT
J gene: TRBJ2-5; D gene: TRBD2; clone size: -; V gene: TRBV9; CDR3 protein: CASNAQTGTSGGETQYF; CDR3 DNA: TGTGCCAGCAACGCCCAAACAGGGACTAGCGGAGGGGAGACCCAGTACTTC
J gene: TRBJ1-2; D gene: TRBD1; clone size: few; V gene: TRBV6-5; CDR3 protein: CASSYSGRDRAGGYTF; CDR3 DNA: TGTGCCAGCAGTTACTCGGGTCGGGACAGGGCTGGGGGCTACACCTTC
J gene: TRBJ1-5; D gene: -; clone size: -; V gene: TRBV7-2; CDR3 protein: CASSERVQQPQHF; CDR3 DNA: TGTGCCAGCAGCGAGAGGGTTCAACAGCCCCAGCATTTT
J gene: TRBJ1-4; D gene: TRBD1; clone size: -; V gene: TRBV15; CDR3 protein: CATSRDTGDEKLFF; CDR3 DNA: TGTGCCACCAGCAGAGATACAGGGGATGAAAAACTGTTTTTT
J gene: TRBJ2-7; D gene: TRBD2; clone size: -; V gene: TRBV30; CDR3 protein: CAWSPGLAATYEQYF; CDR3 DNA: TGTGCCTGGAGTCCGGGACTAGCGGCCACCTACGAGCAGTACTTC
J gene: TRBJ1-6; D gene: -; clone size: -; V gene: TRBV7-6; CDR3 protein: CASSLGQGIGSPLHF; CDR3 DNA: TGTGCCAGCAGCTTAGGTCAGGGGATTGGTTCACCCCTCCACTTT
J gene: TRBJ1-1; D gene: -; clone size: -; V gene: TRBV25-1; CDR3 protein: CASSLQGIDTEAFF; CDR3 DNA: TGTGCCAGCAGCTTGCAGGGGATAGACACTGAAGCTTTCTTT
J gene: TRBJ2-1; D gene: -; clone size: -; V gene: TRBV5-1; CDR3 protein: CASSLGQYNEQFF; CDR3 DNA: TGCGCCAGCAGCTTGGGTCAGTACAATGAGCAGTTCTTC
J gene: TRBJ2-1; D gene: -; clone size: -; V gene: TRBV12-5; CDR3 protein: CASGFLNEQFF; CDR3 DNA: TGTGCTAGTGGTTTTTTAAATGAGCAGTTCTTC
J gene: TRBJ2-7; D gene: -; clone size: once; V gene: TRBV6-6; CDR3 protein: CASSYYRDTYEQYF; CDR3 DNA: TGTGCCAGCAGTTACTATAGGGACACCTACGAGCAGTACTTC
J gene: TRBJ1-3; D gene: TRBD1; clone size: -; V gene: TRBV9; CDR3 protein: CASSPRTGESGNTIYF; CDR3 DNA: TGTGCCAGCAGCCCCAGGACAGGCGAATCTGGAAACACCATATATTTT
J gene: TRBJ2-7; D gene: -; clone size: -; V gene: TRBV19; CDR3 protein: CASSIGVDYYEQYF; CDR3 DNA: TGTGCCAGTAGTATTGGGGTGGACTACTACGAGCAGTACTTC
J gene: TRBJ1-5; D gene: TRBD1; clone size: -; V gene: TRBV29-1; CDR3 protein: CSVRTGDNQPQHF; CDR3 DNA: TGCAGCGTTCGGACAGGGGACAATCAGCCCCAGCATTTT
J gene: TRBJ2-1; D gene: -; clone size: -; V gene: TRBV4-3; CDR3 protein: CASSQDRRGEQFF; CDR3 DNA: TGCGCCAGCAGCCAAGATCGAAGGGGTGAGCAGTTCTTC
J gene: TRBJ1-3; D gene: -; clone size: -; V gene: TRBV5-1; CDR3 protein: CASGEDWGNTIYF; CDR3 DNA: TGCGCCAGCGGAGAGGATTGGGGAAACACCATATATTTT
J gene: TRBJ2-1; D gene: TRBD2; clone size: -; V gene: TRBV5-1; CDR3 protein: CASRPGLSNVGGEQFF; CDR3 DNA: TGCGCCAGCAGGCCGGGACTATCTAATGTCGGCGGCGAGCAGTTCTTC
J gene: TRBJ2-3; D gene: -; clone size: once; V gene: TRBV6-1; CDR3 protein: CASSEVNGGGDTQYF; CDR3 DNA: TGTGCCAGCAGTGAAGTCAACGGGGGAGGAGATACGCAGTATTTT
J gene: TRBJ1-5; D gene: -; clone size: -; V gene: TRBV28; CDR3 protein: CASGTLNQPQHF; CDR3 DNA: TGTGCCAGCGGGACATTAAATCAGCCCCAGCATTTT
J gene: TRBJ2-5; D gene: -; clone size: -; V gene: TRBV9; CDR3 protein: CASSVVPGPGETQYF; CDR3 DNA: TGTGCCAGCAGCGTAGTCCCAGGCCCTGGGGAGACCCAGTACTTC
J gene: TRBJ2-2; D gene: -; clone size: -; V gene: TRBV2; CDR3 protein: CASSWEGANTGELFF; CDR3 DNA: TGTGCCAGCAGTTGGGAGGGGGCGAACACCGGGGAGCTGTTTTTT
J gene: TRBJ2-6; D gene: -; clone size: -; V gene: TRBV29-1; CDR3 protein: CSVGLNSGANVLTF; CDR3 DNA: TGCAGCGTGGGACTGAACTCTGGGGCCAACGTCCTGACTTTC
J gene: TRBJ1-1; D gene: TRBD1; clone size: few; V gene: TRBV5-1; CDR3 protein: CASSWGTGVNTEAFF; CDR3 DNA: TGCGCCAGCAGCTGGGGGACAGGGGTGAACACTGAAGCTTTCTTT
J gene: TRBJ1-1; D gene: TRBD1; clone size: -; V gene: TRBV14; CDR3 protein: CASSRTGTEAFF; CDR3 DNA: TGTGCCAGCAGCCGGACAGGCACTGAAGCTTTCTTT
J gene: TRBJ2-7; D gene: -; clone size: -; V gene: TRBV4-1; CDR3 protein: CASSPDPGAYEQYF; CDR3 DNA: TGCGCCAGCAGCCCTGACCCAGGGGCCTACGAGCAGTACTTC
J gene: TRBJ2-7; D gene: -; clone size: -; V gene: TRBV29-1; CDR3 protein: CSVERGSYEQYF; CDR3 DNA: TGCAGCGTTGAAAGGGGGAGCTACGAGCAGTACTTC
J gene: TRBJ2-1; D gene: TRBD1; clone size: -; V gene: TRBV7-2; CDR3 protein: CASSSRQGSHNEQFF; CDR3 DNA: TGTGCCAGCAGCTCCAGACAGGGATCCCACAATGAGCAGTTCTTC
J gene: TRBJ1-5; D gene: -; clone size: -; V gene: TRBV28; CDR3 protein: CASSLRAGQNQPQHF; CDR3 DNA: TGTGCCAGCAGTTTAAGGGCAGGGCAAAATCAGCCCCAGCATTTT
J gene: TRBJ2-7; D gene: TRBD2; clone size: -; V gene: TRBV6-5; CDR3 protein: CASSYGTSASYEQYF; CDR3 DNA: TGTGCCAGCAGTTACGGGACTAGCGCATCCTACGAGCAGTACTTC
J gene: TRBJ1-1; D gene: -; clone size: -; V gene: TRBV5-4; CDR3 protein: CASSAGNTEAFF; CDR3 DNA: TGTGCCAGCAGCGCGGGGAACACTGAAGCTTTCTTT
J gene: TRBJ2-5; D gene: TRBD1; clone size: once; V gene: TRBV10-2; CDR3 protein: CASSEGQGAGETQYF; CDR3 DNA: TGCGCCAGCAGTGAAGGTCAGGGGGCAGGGGAGACCCAGTACTTC
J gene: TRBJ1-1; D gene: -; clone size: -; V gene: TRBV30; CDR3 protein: CAWSNTLNTEAFF; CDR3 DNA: TGTGCCTGGAGTAACACCTTGAACACTGAAGCTTTCTTT
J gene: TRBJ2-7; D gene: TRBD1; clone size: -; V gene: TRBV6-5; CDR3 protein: CASSQGTGGSYEQYF; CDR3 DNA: TGTGCCAGCAGCCAGGGGACAGGGGGCTCCTACGAGCAGTACTTC
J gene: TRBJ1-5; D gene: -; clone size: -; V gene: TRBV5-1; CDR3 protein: CASSPGMGNQPQHF; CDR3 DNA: TGCGCCAGCAGCCCAGGGATGGGCAATCAGCCCCAGCATTTT
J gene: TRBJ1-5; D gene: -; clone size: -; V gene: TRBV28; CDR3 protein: CASSLMSFGNQPQHF; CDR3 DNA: TGTGCCAGCAGTTTGATGAGCTTCGGCAATCAGCCCCAGCATTTT
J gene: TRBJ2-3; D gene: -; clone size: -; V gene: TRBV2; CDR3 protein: CASVSEKVDTQYF; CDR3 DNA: TGTGCCAGCGTCAGCGAGAAGGTAGATACGCAGTATTTT
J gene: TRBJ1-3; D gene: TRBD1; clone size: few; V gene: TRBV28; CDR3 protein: CASRGGTATYSGNTIYF; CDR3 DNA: TGTGCCAGCAGGGGTGGGACAGCGACCTACTCTGGAAACACCATATATTTT
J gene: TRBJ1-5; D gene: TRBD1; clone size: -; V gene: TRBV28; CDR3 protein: CASNTGEQPQHF; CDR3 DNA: TGTGCCAGCAATACAGGGGAGCAGCCCCAGCATTTT
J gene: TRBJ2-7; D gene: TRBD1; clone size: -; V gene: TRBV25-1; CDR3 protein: CASSRQGTYEQYF; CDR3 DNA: TGTGCCAGCAGTCGACAGGGAACCTACGAGCAGTACTTC
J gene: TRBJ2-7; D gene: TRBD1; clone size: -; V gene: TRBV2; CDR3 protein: CASTPQGEGSEQYF; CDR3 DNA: TGTGCCAGCACCCCACAGGGGGAAGGAAGCGAGCAGTACTTC
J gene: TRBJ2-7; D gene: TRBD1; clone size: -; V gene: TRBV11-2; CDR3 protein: CASSLTTGQVTYEQYF; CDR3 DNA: TGTGCCAGCAGCTTGACTACGGGACAGGTCACCTACGAGCAGTACTTC
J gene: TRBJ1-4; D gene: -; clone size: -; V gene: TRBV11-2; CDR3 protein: CASSLYPGQGEKLFF; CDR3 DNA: TGTGCCAGCAGCTTATACCCAGGGCAGGGGGAAAAACTGTTTTTT
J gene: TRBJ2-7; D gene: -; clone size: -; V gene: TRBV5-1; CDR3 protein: CASSLGPAGPSYEQYF; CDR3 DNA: TGCGCCAGCAGCTTGGGTCCGGCGGGACCCTCCTACGAGCAGTACTTC